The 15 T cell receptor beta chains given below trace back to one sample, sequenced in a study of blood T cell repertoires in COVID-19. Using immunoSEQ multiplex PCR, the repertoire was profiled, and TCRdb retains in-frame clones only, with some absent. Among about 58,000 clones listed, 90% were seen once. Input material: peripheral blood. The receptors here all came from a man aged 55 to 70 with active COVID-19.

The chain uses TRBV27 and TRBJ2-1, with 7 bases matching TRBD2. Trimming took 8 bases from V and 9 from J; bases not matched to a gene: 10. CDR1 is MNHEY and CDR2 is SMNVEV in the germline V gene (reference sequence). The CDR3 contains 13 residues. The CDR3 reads CASWGLPLTEQFF. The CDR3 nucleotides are TGTGCCAGCTGGGGACTACCCCTGACTGAGCAGTTCTTC.

CDR3 protein: CAWSGLAGAFSSGDTQYF. CDR3 DNA: TGTGCCTGGAGTGGGCTAGCGGGGGCCTTCTCCTCAGGAGATACGCAGTATTTT. The chain carries TRBV30 and TRBJ2-3, with 10 bases lining up with TRBD2. CDR1 GTSNPN and CDR2 SVGIG come from the germline V gene (reference sequence). The CDR3 is 18 amino acids. V lost 1 base, J lost 5 bases, and 15 bases stayed unmatched.

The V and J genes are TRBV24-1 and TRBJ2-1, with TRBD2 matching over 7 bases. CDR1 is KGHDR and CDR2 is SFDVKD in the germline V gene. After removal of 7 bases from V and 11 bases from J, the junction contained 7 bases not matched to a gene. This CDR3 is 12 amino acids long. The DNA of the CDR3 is TGTGCCACCAGCCCGGGAGGCCTTAAGCAGTTCTTC. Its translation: CATSPGGLKQFF.

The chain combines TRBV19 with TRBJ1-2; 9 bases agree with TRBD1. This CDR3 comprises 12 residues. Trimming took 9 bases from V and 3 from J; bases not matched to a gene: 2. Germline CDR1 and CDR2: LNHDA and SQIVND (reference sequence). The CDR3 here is CASRDRDYGYTF. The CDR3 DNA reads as TGTGCCAGCAGGGACAGGGACTATGGCTACACCTTC.

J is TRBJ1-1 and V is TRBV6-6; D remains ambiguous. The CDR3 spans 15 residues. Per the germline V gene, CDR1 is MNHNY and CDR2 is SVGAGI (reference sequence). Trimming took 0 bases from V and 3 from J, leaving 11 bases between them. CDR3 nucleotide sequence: TGTGCCAGCAGTTACTCGATTCACCGAGACACTGAAGCTTTCTTT. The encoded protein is CASSYSIHRDTEAFF.

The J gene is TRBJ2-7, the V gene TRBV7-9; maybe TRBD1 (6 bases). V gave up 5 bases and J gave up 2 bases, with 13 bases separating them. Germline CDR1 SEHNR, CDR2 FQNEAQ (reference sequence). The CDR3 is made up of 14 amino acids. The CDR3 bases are TGTGCCAGCAGCCCAAGGTGGGACACCTACGAGCAGTACTTC. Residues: CASSPRWDTYEQYF.

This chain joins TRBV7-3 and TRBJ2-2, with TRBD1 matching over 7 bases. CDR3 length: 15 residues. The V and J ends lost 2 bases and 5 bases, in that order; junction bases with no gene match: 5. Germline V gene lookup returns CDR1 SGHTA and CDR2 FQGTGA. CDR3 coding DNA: TGTGCCAGCAGCTTATTAAGGGGGCAAACCGGGGAGCTGTTTTTT. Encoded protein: CASSLLRGQTGELFF.

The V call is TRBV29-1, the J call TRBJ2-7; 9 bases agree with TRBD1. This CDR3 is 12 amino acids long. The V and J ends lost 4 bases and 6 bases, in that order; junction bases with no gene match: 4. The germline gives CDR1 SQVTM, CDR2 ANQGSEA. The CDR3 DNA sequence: TGCAGCGTTGGGGACAGGGTAGGCGAGCAGTACTTC. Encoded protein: CSVGDRVGEQYF.

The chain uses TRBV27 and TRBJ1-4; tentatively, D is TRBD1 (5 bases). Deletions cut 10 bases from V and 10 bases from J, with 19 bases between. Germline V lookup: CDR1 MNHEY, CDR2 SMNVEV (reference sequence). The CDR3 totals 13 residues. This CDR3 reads CATAGTNVGKLFF. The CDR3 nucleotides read TGTGCCACCGCCGGGACTAATGTTGGAAAACTGTTTTTT.

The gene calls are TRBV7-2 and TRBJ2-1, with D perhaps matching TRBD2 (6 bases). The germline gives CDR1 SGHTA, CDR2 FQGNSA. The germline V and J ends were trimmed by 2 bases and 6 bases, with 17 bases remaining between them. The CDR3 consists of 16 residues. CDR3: CASSLHRILAANEQFF. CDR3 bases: TGTGCCAGCAGCTTACACCGCATATTAGCGGCCAATGAGCAGTTCTTC.

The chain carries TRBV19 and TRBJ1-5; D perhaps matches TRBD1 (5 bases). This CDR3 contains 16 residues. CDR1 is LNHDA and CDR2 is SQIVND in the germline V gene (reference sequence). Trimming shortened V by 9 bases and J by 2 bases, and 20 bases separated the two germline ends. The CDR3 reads CASHQVGGRGNQPQHF. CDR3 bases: TGTGCCAGCCACCAAGTGGGGGGTAGGGGCAATCAGCCCCAGCATTTT.

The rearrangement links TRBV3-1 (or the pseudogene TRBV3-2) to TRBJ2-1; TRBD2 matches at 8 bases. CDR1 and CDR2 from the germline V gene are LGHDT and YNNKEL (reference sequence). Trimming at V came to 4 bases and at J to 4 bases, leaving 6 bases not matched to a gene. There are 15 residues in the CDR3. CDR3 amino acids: CASSPTSGDYNEQFF. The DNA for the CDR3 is TGTGCCAGCAGCCCTACTAGCGGTGATTACAATGAGCAGTTCTTC.

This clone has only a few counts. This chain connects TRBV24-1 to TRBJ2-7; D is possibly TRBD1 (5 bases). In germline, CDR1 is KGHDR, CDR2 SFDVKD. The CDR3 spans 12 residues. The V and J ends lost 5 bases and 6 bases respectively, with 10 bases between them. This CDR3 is CATSGGRGEQYF. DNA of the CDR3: TGTGCCACCAGTGGGGGAAGGGGCGAGCAGTACTTC.

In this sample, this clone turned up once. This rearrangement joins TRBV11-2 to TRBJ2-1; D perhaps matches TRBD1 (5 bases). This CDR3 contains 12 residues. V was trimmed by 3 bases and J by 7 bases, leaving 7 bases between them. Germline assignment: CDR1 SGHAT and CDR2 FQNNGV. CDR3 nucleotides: TGTGCCAGCAGCTTGTACAGGAATGAGCAGTTCTTC. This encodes CASSLYRNEQFF.

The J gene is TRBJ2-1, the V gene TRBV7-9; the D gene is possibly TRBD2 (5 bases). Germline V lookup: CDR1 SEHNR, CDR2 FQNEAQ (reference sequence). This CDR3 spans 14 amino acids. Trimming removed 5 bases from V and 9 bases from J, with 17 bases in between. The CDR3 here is CASSHPPPGSEQFF. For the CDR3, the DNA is TGTGCCAGCAGCCACCCCCCCCCGGGGAGTGAGCAGTTCTTC.